This T cell receptor (beta chain) was identified during a study of CD8 T cells in Susac syndrome. Across the study: Blood was drawn from patients with Susac syndrome. At that point, they were therapy-naive, on corticosteroids, or on intravenous immunoglobulin alone.

It was with random hexamers that about 0.45 to 1 ug RNA was reverse transcribed. MiXCR, applied by TCRdb to the immunoSEQ multiplex PCR reads, yields one record per CDR3 protein. This sample has under 200,000 distinct CDR3 sequences, with approximately 94% found just once. Unmatched junction bases numbered 9, after V lost 4 bases and J lost 10 bases. This CDR3 has 13 amino acids. Looked up from germline, CDR1 is MNHEY and CDR2 is SVGAGI. The TCR originated in a human donor with Susac syndrome. Sample: CD4+ T cells from PBMCs. The rearrangement links TRBV6-5 to TRBJ2-7, with TRBD1 matching 8 bases. The CDR3 sequence is CASSLRTGSEQYF. DNA for the CDR3: TGTGCCAGCAGTTTACGGACAGGGAGCGAACAGTACTTC.